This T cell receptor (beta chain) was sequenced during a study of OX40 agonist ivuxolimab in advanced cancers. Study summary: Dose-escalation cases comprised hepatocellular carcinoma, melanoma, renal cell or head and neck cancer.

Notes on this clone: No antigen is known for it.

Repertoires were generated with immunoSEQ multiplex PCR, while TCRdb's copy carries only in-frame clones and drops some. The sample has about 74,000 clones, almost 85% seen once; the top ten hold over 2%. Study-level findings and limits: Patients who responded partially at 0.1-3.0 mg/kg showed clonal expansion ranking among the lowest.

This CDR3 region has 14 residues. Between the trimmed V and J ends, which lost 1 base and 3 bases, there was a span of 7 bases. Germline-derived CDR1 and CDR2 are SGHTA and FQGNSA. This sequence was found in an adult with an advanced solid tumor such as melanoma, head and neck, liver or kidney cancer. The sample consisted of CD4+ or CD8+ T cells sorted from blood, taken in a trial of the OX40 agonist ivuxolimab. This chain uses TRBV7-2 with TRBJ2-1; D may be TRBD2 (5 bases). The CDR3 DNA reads TGTGCCAGCAGCTTAGACGGGAACTACAATGAGCAGTTCTTC. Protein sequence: CASSLDGNYNEQFF.